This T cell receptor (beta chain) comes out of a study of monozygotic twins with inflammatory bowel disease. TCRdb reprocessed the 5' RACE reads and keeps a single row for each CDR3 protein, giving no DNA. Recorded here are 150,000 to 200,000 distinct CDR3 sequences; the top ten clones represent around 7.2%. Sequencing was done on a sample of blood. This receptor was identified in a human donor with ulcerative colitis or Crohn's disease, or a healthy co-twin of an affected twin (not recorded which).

CDR3 region: CASSQARHSTDTQYF. The chain joins TRBV14 to TRBJ2-3. Per the germline V gene, CDR1 is SGHDN and CDR2 is FVKESK. The CDR3 loop spans 15 amino acids.